These T cell receptor beta chains were read from a single sample in a study of shared clonotypes between healthy human individuals. Libraries were prepared by immunoSEQ multiplex PCR; TCRdb keeps only in-frame clonotypes and omits some of them. This table has approximately 2,300,000 clones, 85% to 95% appearing once. The sample taken for sequencing was naive CD4+ T cells from PBMCs. The receptors were sampled from a man between 18 and 35 years old in good health. Some clones in this sample may be carry-over from other donors' samples. Each CDR3 is given with its conserved first and last residue. The order of the fields is V gene, J gene, D gene, CDR3 protein, CDR3 DNA. D genes are given only for firm matches.

TRBV28	TRBJ2-5	-	CASRPTRTDQETQYF	TGTGCCAGCAGGCCCACAAGGACAGACCAAGAGACCCAGTACTTC
TRBV5-1	TRBJ2-5	-	CASLAVGQGQETQYF	TGCGCCAGCCTAGCGGTAGGGCAGGGGCAAGAGACCCAGTACTTC
TRBV2	TRBJ1-3	-	CASSEPHPRLQGGGNTIYF	TGTGCCAGCAGTGAACCACATCCCCGATTACAGGGTGGCGGAAACACCATATATTTT
TRBV5-1	TRBJ1-2	-	CASSFEGVGYTF	TGCGCCAGCAGCTTTGAAGGGGTCGGCTACACCTTC
TRBV18	TRBJ2-2	-	CASSPQSSGNTGELFF	TGTGCCAGCTCACCCCAAAGTTCAGGGAACACCGGGGAGCTGTTTTTT
TRBV28	TRBJ1-2	-	CASSLRGIGYTF	TGTGCCAGCAGTTTAAGGGGCATTGGCTACACCTTC
TRBV9	TRBJ1-5	-	CASSRDTENQPQHF	TGTGCCAGCAGCCGGGACACGGAGAATCAGCCCCAGCATTTT
TRBV28	TRBJ1-5	-	CALNPPGSNQPQHF	TGTGCCCTCAACCCTCCGGGGAGCAATCAGCCCCAGCATTTT
TRBV5-1	TRBJ1-3	-	CASSLAGGSSGNTIYF	TGCGCCAGCAGCTTGGCCGGGGGTTCCTCTGGAAACACCATATATTTT
TRBV29-1	TRBJ2-5	-	CSVGNPRETQYF	TGCAGCGTTGGTAACCCTAGAGAGACCCAGTACTTC
TRBV7-9	TRBJ2-7	-	CASSLAGGRGYEQYF	TGTGCCAGCAGCTTAGCTGGGGGCAGGGGCTACGAGCAGTACTTC
TRBV19	TRBJ2-7	TRBD2	CASSGGTSGISYEQYF	TGTGCCAGTAGTGGCGGGACTAGCGGGATCTCCTACGAGCAGTACTTC
TRBV19	TRBJ1-5	TRBD1	CASTTKRGGVSNQPQHF	TGTGCCAGTACCACAAAGAGAGGGGGCGTCAGCAATCAGCCCCAGCATTTT
TRBV5-1	TRBJ2-7	TRBD2	CASSTGTSGVEQYF	TGCGCCAGCAGCACCGGGACTAGCGGGGTCGAGCAGTACTTC
TRBV10-3	TRBJ2-1	-	CAISEQQGAYNEQFF	TGTGCCATCAGTGAGCAGCAGGGCGCTTACAATGAGCAGTTCTTC
TRBV4-2	TRBJ2-1	-	CASSQRTPGYNEQFF	TGTGCCAGCAGCCAGAGGACTCCAGGCTACAATGAGCAGTTCTTC
TRBV19	TRBJ1-5	-	CASSILRKDYGDNQPQHF	TGTGCCAGTAGTATACTCCGGAAGGACTATGGCGACAATCAGCCCCAGCATTTT
TRBV14	TRBJ2-7	-	CASSERDLKSSYEQYF	TGTGCCAGCAGCGAAAGGGACCTCAAGAGCTCCTACGAGCAGTACTTC